The 10 T cell receptor beta chains in this list originate from one sample, sequenced in a study of shared clonotypes between healthy human individuals. Only in-frame clones appear in the TCRdb table, and some are missing; sequencing was by immunoSEQ multiplex PCR. The repertoire consists of approximately 2.1 million clones, with approximately 93% occurring once and the leading ten covering under 0.45%. Sample: naive CD4+ T cells from PBMCs. Subset meaning: CD45RA+ positively selected. These receptors came from a man aged 18 to 29 in good health. Some clones in this sample may be carry-over from other donors' samples.

DNA of the CDR3: TGTGCCAGCAGCATTAGCGGGATCGAGCAGTACTTC. Encoded protein: CASSISGIEQYF. V is TRBV6-6 and J is TRBJ2-7, with 8 positions matching TRBD2. V gave up 6 bases and J gave up 6 bases; unmatched junction bases: 4. Germline V lookup: CDR1 MNHNY, CDR2 SVGAGI (reference sequence). CDR3 length: 12 residues.

This clone appeared once. The chain couples TRBV29-1 to TRBJ2-1; TRBD2 matches 11 bases. The CDR3 totals 17 residues. Germline CDR1 reads SQVTM; CDR2 reads ANQGSEA. V lost 6 bases and J lost 4; bases outside the gene matches: 14. CDR3: CSVAGTSGPQGYNEQFF. The DNA for the CDR3 is TGCAGCGTGGCCGGGACTAGCGGACCGCAAGGGTACAATGAGCAGTTCTTC.

This clone appeared once. The chain links TRBV19 to TRBJ1-2, with 7 bases aligning to TRBD1. J was trimmed by 5 bases and V by 4 bases; bases with no gene match: 4. The length of the CDR3 is 13 residues. Germline CDR1 and CDR2: LNHDA and SQIVND (reference sequence). The CDR3 DNA sequence: TGTGCCAGTAGTAGCCAGGGGGTATATGGCTACACCTTC. Residues: CASSSQGVYGYTF. Full variable domain (rest looked up from reference TRBV19 and TRBJ1-2): DGGITQSPKYLFRKEGQNVTLSCEQNLNHDAMYWYRQDPGQGLRLIYYSQIVNDFQKGDIAEGYSVSREKKESFPLTVTSAQKNPTAFYLCASSSQGVYGYTFGSGTRLTVV.

The chain carries TRBV7-8 and TRBJ2-1; D ambiguous. V lost 5 bases and J lost 7, with 12 bases in between. The CDR3 has 13 residues. Germline-derived CDR1 and CDR2 are SGHVS and FQNEAQ. The CDR3 is CASSKGRQNEQFF. The CDR3 nucleotides are TGTGCCAGCAGCAAAGGGCGGCAGAATGAGCAGTTCTTC. The full variable domain, its missing parts supplied by reference TRBV7-8 and TRBJ2-1, is GAGVSQSPRYKVAKRGQDVALRCDPISGHVSLFWYQQALGQGPEFLTYFQNEAQLDKSGLPSDRFFAERPEGSVSTLKIQRTQQEDSAVYLCASSKGRQNEQFFGPGTRLTVL.

The chain recombines TRBV4-3 with TRBJ1-1; no reliable D call. Trimming cost V 0 bases and J 5 bases, with 7 bases left between them. CDR3 length equals 13 residues. Germline V gives CDR1 LGHNA, CDR2 YSLEER. CDR3 bases: TGCGCCAGCAGCCAAGAAACGTTTACTGAAGCTTTCTTT. Encoded protein: CASSQETFTEAFF.

The chain links TRBV6-5 to TRBJ1-1, with D hard to call. Germline lookup yields CDR1 MNHEY and CDR2 SVGAGI. The ends were cut back, 5 bases at V and 5 bases at J, with 12 bases in the middle. The CDR3 runs 13 residues. For the CDR3, the DNA is TGTGCCAGCAGTGCCGGCGGAGGGACTGAAGCTTTCTTT. Translation gives CASSAGGGTEAFF.

The sample holds a few counts of this clone. CDR3 in amino acids: CASTLDLGAFF. Written as DNA, the CDR3 is TGCGCCAGCACCCTAGATCTAGGAGCTTTCTTT. The chain joins TRBV23-1 to TRBJ1-1; the D is unclear. TRBV23-1 is an open reading frame, and its role is uncertain. V was pared by 7 bases and J by 10 bases, with 13 bases between. This CDR3 is built from 11 residues.

This chain connects TRBV10-1 to TRBJ2-5; possibly TRBD1 for D (6 bases). This CDR3 has 15 amino acids. Trimming removed 10 bases from V and 3 bases from J, with 21 bases in between. Germline V CDR1 and CDR2: WNHNN, SYGVQD (reference sequence). The CDR3 DNA is TGCGCCACCACCTCCATCGAGGACAGTAAAGAGACCCAGTACTTC. Its translation: CATTSIEDSKETQYF.

The genes are TRBV4-3 and TRBJ2-1; 7 bases are shared with TRBD2. This CDR3 spans 13 amino acids. Germline V gives CDR1 LGHNA, CDR2 YSLEER. V dropped 5 bases and J dropped 9; count of bases not matched to a gene: 7. CDR3 protein: CASSFRSGGEQFF. CDR3 in DNA: TGCGCCAGCAGCTTCCGGTCGGGGGGTGAGCAGTTCTTC.

The chain is built from TRBV6-5 and TRBJ1-5; TRBD1 matches at 7 bases. The length of the CDR3 is 16 residues. Germline lookup yields CDR1 MNHEY and CDR2 SVGAGI. Trimming at V came to 2 bases and at J to 2 bases, leaving 6 bases not matched to a gene. As DNA, the CDR3 is TGTGCCAGCAGTTACCCGACAGGGTTCGGCAATCAGCCCCAGCATTTT. This sequence encodes CASSYPTGFGNQPQHF.